These 8 T cell receptor beta chains came from one sample sequenced in a study of cytomegalovirus exposure and HLA in healthy donors. PCR used 60 Vbeta primers and 13 Jbeta primers. Here immunoSEQ multiplex PCR was the method, and the copy in TCRdb shows in-frame clones only, minus some. The sample yields roughly 200,000 clones, approximately 81% seen once. The sequenced material came from PBMCs. Receptors were obtained from a young man in good health and CMV-seronegative.

The chain uses TRBV6-5 and TRBJ2-5; TRBD2 aligns across 7 bases. Germline trimming cut 5 bases from V and 10 bases from J; bases unmatched to any gene: 10. Germline V CDR1 and CDR2: MNHEY, SVGAGI. The CDR3 loop spans 13 amino acids. The CDR3 nucleotides are TGTGCCAGCAGTCCTCTAGCGGACGGGGTCCAGTACTTC. It specifies CASSPLADGVQYF.

The chain joins TRBV19 to TRBJ1-2, with D perhaps TRBD1 (5 bases). CDR1 and CDR2 from the germline V gene are LNHDA and SQIVND (reference sequence). The ends were cut back, 5 bases at V and 4 bases at J, with 11 bases in the middle. The CDR3 is made up of 13 amino acids. The CDR3 DNA reads as TGTGCCAGTAGTTTACAGGCCCGCTATGGCTACACCTTC. It is translated as CASSLQARYGYTF.

V and J are TRBV6-5 and TRBJ1-2, with D possibly TRBD1 on 5 matching bases. There are 12 residues in the CDR3. Germline CDR1 is MNHEY and CDR2 is SVGAGI. The germline V and J ends were trimmed by 6 bases and 6 bases, with 11 bases remaining between them. Here the CDR3 DNA reads TGTGCCAGCAGGCGACAGACCAATGGCTACACCTTC. As protein: CASRRQTNGYTF.

The chain employs TRBV10-3 and TRBJ1-6, with no clear D. Trimming took 0 bases from V and 9 from J, leaving 6 bases between them. Germline values: CDR1 ENHRY, CDR2 SYGVKD. The CDR3 is 13 amino acids. The CDR3: CAISESRFSPLHF. DNA of the CDR3: TGTGCCATCAGTGAGTCGAGGTTTTCACCCCTCCACTTT.

The genes are TRBV5-1 and TRBJ1-3; TRBD1 is a possible D gene (5 bases). CDR1 and CDR2 from the germline V gene are SGHRS and YFSETQ. V lost 0 bases, J lost 5 bases, and 9 bases lay in between. The CDR3 consists of 14 residues. The DNA of the CDR3 is TGCGCCAGCAGCTTGGTAGGGGAAAGAAACACCATATATTTT. It translates to CASSLVGERNTIYF.

The rearrangement links TRBV9 to TRBJ2-1; D remains unclear. From germline, CDR1 is SGDLS and CDR2 YYNGEE. The CDR3 is 13 amino acids. Deletions cut 4 bases from V and 4 bases from J, with 9 bases between. DNA for the CDR3: TGTGCCAGCAGCAGCGCATCTTACAATGAGCAGTTCTTC. This gives the protein CASSSASYNEQFF.

The chain links TRBV7-9 to TRBJ2-1; 7 nucleotides agree with TRBD1. Germline assignment: CDR1 SEHNR and CDR2 FQNEAQ (reference sequence). Trimming at V came to 5 bases and at J to 4 bases, leaving 11 bases not matched to a gene. The CDR3 is made up of 16 amino acids. The CDR3 reads CASSPPTGLGYNEQFF. Here the CDR3 DNA reads TGTGCCAGCAGCCCCCCGACAGGGCTCGGGTACAATGAGCAGTTCTTC.

J is TRBJ2-7 and V is TRBV28, with 11 bases identical to TRBD1. J lost 2 bases, V lost 2 bases, and 14 bases had no gene match. The germline V gene encodes CDR1 MDHEN and CDR2 SYDVKM. This CDR3 comprises 19 residues. The CDR3 here is CASSLPRHGQGARPYEQYF. CDR3 coding DNA: TGTGCCAGCAGTTTACCGAGACACGGACAGGGGGCCCGCCCCTACGAGCAGTACTTC. The full variable domain, in which reference TRBV28 and TRBJ2-7 provide the parts outside the CDR3, is DVKVTQSSRYLVKRTGEKVFLECVQDMDHENMFWYRQDPGLGLRLIYFSYDVKMKEKGDIPEGYSVSREKKERFSLILESASTNQTSMYLCASSLPRHGQGARPYEQYFGPGTRLTVT.